This passage covers 14 T cell receptor beta chains from one sample sequenced in a study of T-cell reconstitution after alpha-beta-depleted transplantation in children. The library targeted TCRbeta and was prepared with unique molecular identifiers. TCRdb ran MiXCR on the PCR reads and lists one entry per CDR3 protein. The sample includes around 200,000 distinct CDR3 sequences, about 6.3% seen only once; the top ten take about 2.9%. The sample was PBMCs from the stem cell graft donor, taken from the stem cell graft. Receptor source: a human donor who donated a stem cell graft to a child with Wiskott-Aldrich syndrome.

This clonotype was picked up many times. The chain carries TRBV20-1 and TRBJ1-3; D is unresolved. Deletions cut 5 bases from V and 2 bases from J, with 16 bases between. The CDR3 runs 15 residues. Germline-derived CDR1 and CDR2 are DFQATT and SNEGSKA (reference sequence). The CDR3 nucleotides are TGCAGTGCTGACCCCTTAAAGGTTCCTGGAAACACCATATATTTT. This sequence encodes CSADPLKVPGNTIYF.

This clonotype was detected only a few times. This chain joins TRBV25-1 and TRBJ1-5, with TRBD1 matching 10 bases. The CDR3 consists of 14 residues. Per the germline V gene, CDR1 is MGHDK and CDR2 is SYGVNS. The trim removed 5 bases at V and 5 bases at J, leaving 3 bases unmatched. Here the CDR3 reads CASSKTGGDQPQHF. The CDR3 nucleotides read TGTGCCAGCAGTAAGACAGGGGGCGATCAGCCCCAGCATTTT. Supplemented by reference TRBV25-1 and TRBJ1-5, the full variable domain reads EADIYQTPRYLVIGTGKKITLECSQTMGHDKMYWYQQDPGMELHLIHYSYGVNSTEKGDLSSESTVSRIRTEHFPLTLESARPSHTSQYLCASSKTGGDQPQHFGDGTRLSIL.

This clonotype was seen ten or more times. The chain is built from TRBV20-1 and TRBJ1-1; D not certain. This CDR3 has 15 amino acids. Germline CDR1 and CDR2: DFQATT and SNEGSKA (reference sequence). Trimming stripped 5 bases from V and 0 bases from J, with 16 bases between. CDR3 sequence: CSAQRVYRVNTEAFF. The CDR3 coding sequence is TGCAGTGCTCAGAGGGTATATAGAGTGAACACTGAAGCTTTCTTT.

This clonotype was observed many times. V gene TRBV5-1 combines with J gene TRBJ2-1, with TRBD1 as a possible D gene (5 bases). This CDR3 comprises 19 residues. V lost 1 base and J lost 1, with 21 bases in between. Germline-derived CDR1 and CDR2 are SGHRS and YFSETQ. This CDR3 reads CASSLRPLGQGVSYNEQFF. Written as DNA, the CDR3 is TGCGCCAGCAGCTTGCGTCCGTTGGGTCAGGGCGTATCCTACAATGAGCAGTTCTTC.

The table lists this clonotype with many counts. The chain employs TRBV20-1 and TRBJ2-1; 12 nucleotides align to TRBD2. With V trimmed by 2 bases and J by 0 bases, 2 bases remained unmatched. From germline, CDR1 is DFQATT and CDR2 SNEGSKA (reference sequence). There are 16 residues in the CDR3. CDR3 in amino acids: CSARLAGGSSYNEQFF. As DNA, the CDR3 is TGCAGTGCTAGACTAGCGGGAGGGAGCTCCTACAATGAGCAGTTCTTC.

At least ten counts were recorded for this clonotype. The CDR3 DNA sequence: TGCGCCAGCAGCCAAGGGTTGACAGATACGCAGTATTTT. Its translation is CASSQGLTDTQYF. This sequence joins TRBV4-1 and TRBJ2-3; D unresolved. The CDR3 has 13 residues. The V end was cut by 1 base, the J end by 3 bases, with 5 bases between. Germline V gene lookup returns CDR1 MGHRA and CDR2 YSYEKL.

The table lists this clonotype with many counts. The J gene is TRBJ2-3, the V gene TRBV7-2; D possibly corresponds to TRBD2 (6 bases). Trimming removed 6 bases from V and 0 bases from J, with 16 bases in between. Per germline, CDR1 SGHTA and CDR2 FQGNSA. This CDR3 has 16 residues. CDR3 nucleotides: TGTGCCAGCAGGACCAATAGCGGTGTTAGCACAGATACGCAGTATTTT. Its translation is CASRTNSGVSTDTQYF. The full variable domain, completed using reference TRBV7-2 and TRBJ2-3, is GAGVSQSPSNKVTEKGKDVELRCDPISGHTALYWYRQSLGQGLEFLIYFQGNSAPDKSGLPSDRFSAERTGGSVSTLTIQRTQQEDSAVYLCASRTNSGVSTDTQYFGPGTRLTVL.

This clonotype was detected many times. The chain has TRBV7-9 and TRBJ2-5, with TRBD2 identical over 9 bases. This CDR3 comprises 15 residues. V dropped 2 bases and J dropped 5; count of bases not matched to a gene: 6. Germline V gene data show CDR1 as SEHNR and CDR2 as FQNEAQ (reference sequence). The CDR3 DNA reads as TGTGCCAGCAGCTTACTTCCACTAGCGGGCGAGACCCAGTACTTC. This sequence encodes CASSLLPLAGETQYF.

This clonotype came up many times. The chain joins TRBV12-3 or TRBV12-4 to TRBJ2-5; D is ambiguous. Trimming removed 2 bases from V and 0 bases from J, with 7 bases in between. The CDR3 length is 14 residues. CDR3 nucleotide sequence: TGTGCCAGCAGTTTAAGCTATAACCAAGAGACCCAGTACTTC. Its translation is CASSLSYNQETQYF.

The sample holds many counts of this clonotype. Here the CDR3 reads CASSLVWQSDYEQYF. Written as DNA, the CDR3 is TGCGCCAGCAGCTTGGTGTGGCAGTCAGACTACGAGCAGTACTTC. The chain joins TRBV5-1 to TRBJ2-7; D remains ambiguous. Germline lookup yields CDR1 SGHRS and CDR2 YFSETQ. This CDR3 is built from 15 residues. The V gene lost 0 bases and the J gene lost 3 bases, with 13 bases spanning the gap.

This clonotype appeared many times. The CDR3 DNA reads as TGCAGTGCTAGATCTAGCGGGACAGACAGCTCCTACGAGCAGTACTTC. It specifies CSARSSGTDSSYEQYF. V and J are TRBV20-1 and TRBJ2-7, with 9 bases matching TRBD2. The CDR3 loop spans 16 amino acids. Per the germline V gene, CDR1 is DFQATT and CDR2 is SNEGSKA (reference sequence). J was trimmed by 0 bases and V by 2 bases; bases with no gene match: 8.

This clonotype has only a few counts. The chain is built from TRBV3-1 and TRBJ2-7; the D is unclear. The germline gives CDR1 LGHDT, CDR2 YNNKEL (reference sequence). The CDR3 totals 15 residues. V lost 0 bases, J lost 6 bases, and 15 bases lay in between. The CDR3 loop reads CASSQDLSFPSEQYF. The CDR3 bases are TGTGCCAGCAGCCAAGATTTGAGTTTTCCATCCGAGCAGTACTTC.

As to this clonotype: A much larger clonotype is one base distant, so this may be a read error. The chain recombines TRBV3-1 with TRBJ2-1; 7 positions agree with TRBD2. Trimming took 3 bases from V and 6 from J; bases not matched to a gene: 8. Germline V gives CDR1 LGHDT, CDR2 YNNKEL (reference sequence). CDR3 size: 15 residues. CDR3 nucleotide sequence: TGTGCCAGCAGCCAGGCGGCGCGGGGGTTCAATGAGCAGTTCTTC. Translating gives CASSQAARGFNEQFF.

This clonotype has at least ten counts. The chain recombines TRBV24-1 with TRBJ2-1, with 16 positions matching TRBD2. J was trimmed by 7 bases and V by 3 bases; bases with no gene match: 11. The CDR3 has 19 amino acids. Germline CDR1 KGHDR, CDR2 SFDVKD. CDR3 DNA sequence: TGTGCCACCAGTGATCCGGGGACTAGCGGGGGGGCCTCGTGGAATGAGCAGTTCTTC. It specifies CATSDPGTSGGASWNEQFF.